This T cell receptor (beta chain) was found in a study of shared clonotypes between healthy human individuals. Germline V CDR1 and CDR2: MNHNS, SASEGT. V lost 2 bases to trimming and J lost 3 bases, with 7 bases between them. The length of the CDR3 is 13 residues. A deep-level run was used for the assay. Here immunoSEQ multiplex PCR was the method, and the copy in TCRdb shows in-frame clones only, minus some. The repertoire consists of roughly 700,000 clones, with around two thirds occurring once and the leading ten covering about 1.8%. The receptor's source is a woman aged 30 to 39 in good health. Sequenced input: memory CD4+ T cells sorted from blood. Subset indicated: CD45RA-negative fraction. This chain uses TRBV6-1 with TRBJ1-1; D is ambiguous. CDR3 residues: CASSEPGDTEAFF. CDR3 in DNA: TGTGCCAGCAGTGAACCCGGCGACACTGAAGCTTTCTTT.